This is a list of T cell receptor beta chains from one sample in a study of glioma-infiltrating T cells after dendritic cell vaccination. Sequencing used immunoSEQ multiplex PCR; TCRdb keeps in-frame clones, though not all of them. In the table there are tens of thousands of clones, 85% of which are singletons. Sequences were derived from blood, sampled after dendritic cell vaccination. The receptors stem from a human donor with glioblastoma. Both conserved end residues are part of each CDR3. D genes are given only for firm matches. Part of the rows lack a size; the others show once, few, many or a class for expanded clones.

D | J | V | size | DNA | CDR3
- | TRBJ2-2 | TRBV5-6 | - | TGTGCCAGCAGTCAGCCAGGAACGAACACCGGGGAGCTGTTTTTT | CASSQPGTNTGELFF
TRBD1 | TRBJ2-7 | TRBV27 | many | TGTGCCAGCAGTTTAGATTGGACAGGGAAGAGCTACGAGCAGTACTTC | CASSLDWTGKSYEQYF
TRBD1 | TRBJ2-7 | TRBV28 | - | TGTGCCAGCAGTCCCAGGGGGCGCGGCTCCTACGAGCAGTACTTC | CASSPRGRGSYEQYF
- | TRBJ2-2 | TRBV30 | - | TGTGCCTCGCGGGGCGGGTACCTCGCGAACACCGGGGAGCTGTTTTTT | CASRGGYLANTGELFF
- | TRBJ2-7 | TRBV4-3 | - | TGCGCCAGCAGCCAAGATCGAGGGTACGAGCAGTACTTC | CASSQDRGYEQYF
TRBD1 | TRBJ2-1 | TRBV7-7 | - | TGTGCCAGCAGCATCACAACTCAACAGGGGATTGAGCAGTTCTTC | CASSITTQQGIEQFF
TRBD2 | TRBJ2-5 | TRBV5-1 | - | TGCGCCAGCAGCTTGGAACTAGCGGGAGCAGAGACCCAGTACTTC | CASSLELAGAETQYF
TRBD1 | TRBJ2-7 | TRBV5-1 | - | TGCGCCAGCAGCTCGGGACCCGGGACAGTTTACGAGCAGTACTTC | CASSSGPGTVYEQYF
- | TRBJ1-1 | TRBV7-6 | - | TGTGCCAGCAGCTCCCAGGAGAACACTGAAGCTTTCTTT | CASSSQENTEAFF
- | TRBJ1-6 | TRBV6-1 | - | TGTGCCAGCAGTGAAGGGGGACACTATAATTCACCCCTCCACTTT | CASSEGGHYNSPLHF
TRBD1 | TRBJ1-2 | TRBV6-6 | few | TGTGCCAGCTTTTCGGACAGGGGATCGAACTATGGCTACACCTTC | CASFSDRGSNYGYTF
TRBD2 | TRBJ2-1 | TRBV9 | once | TGTGCCAGCAGCGTAGGGCTAGCGGGGAAGAGCTCCTACAATGAGCAGTTCTTC | CASSVGLAGKSSYNEQFF
- | TRBJ1-1 | TRBV7-2 | once | TGTGCCAGCAGCTTAGTTCGGCGTCAAGGGGGTGAAGCTTTCTTT | CASSLVRRQGGEAFF
TRBD1 | TRBJ2-7 | TRBV5-1 | - | TGCGCCAGCAGCCGGGACAGCAACTACGAGCAGTACTTC | CASSRDSNYEQYF
- | TRBJ1-5 | TRBV7-2 | - | TGTGCCAGCAGCTTAGGGCGGGGCAATCAGCCCCAGCATTTT | CASSLGRGNQPQHF
- | TRBJ2-3 | TRBV7-2 | once | TGTGCCAGCAGCTCCCACAGGGTCATTAGAACAGATACGCAGTATTTT | CASSSHRVIRTDTQYF
- | TRBJ2-7 | TRBV11-2 | - | TGTGCCAGCAGCTTCAACCGGGGAGAGCAGTACTTC | CASSFNRGEQYF
- | TRBJ1-1 | TRBV5-1 | - | TGCGCCAGCAGCGGAAGGGGAATTGAAGCTTTCTTT | CASSGRGIEAFF
- | TRBJ1-1 | TRBV11-3 | - | TGTGCCAGCAGCTTAGACGGGTGGACAGCCGAAGCTTTCTTT | CASSLDGWTAEAFF
TRBD1 | TRBJ2-1 | TRBV5-1 | - | TGCGCCAGCAGCTTGGGGGCAATCAGGGGGAATATTGAGCAGTTCTTC | CASSLGAIRGNIEQFF
- | TRBJ2-7 | TRBV28 | - | TGTGCCAGCAGTTTGTTGGGGGCGCGGATCTCGTACGAGCAGTACTTC | CASSLLGARISYEQYF
- | TRBJ2-7 | TRBV28 | once | TGTGCCAGCAGTCCCCCGAGGTCCGAGCAGTACTTC | CASSPPRSEQYF
TRBD1 | TRBJ2-7 | TRBV11-2 | - | TGTGCCAGCAACTTAGGGGGGACAGGGGAAGAGCAGTACTTC | CASNLGGTGEEQYF
TRBD1 | TRBJ1-1 | TRBV2 | - | TGTGCCAGCAGTGAATCAGGGGGCACTGAAGCTTTCTTT | CASSESGGTEAFF
- | TRBJ1-5 | TRBV7-8 | once | TGTGCCAGCAGCCCGCCTATCGACAAGAGCCTTGCCATCAATCAGCCCCAGCATTTT | CASSPPIDKSLAINQPQHF
- | TRBJ2-2 | TRBV2 | - | TGTGCCAGCAGTCCTACAGGGATGTTGGAGCTGAACACCGGGGAGCTGTTTTTT | CASSPTGMLELNTGELFF
TRBD1 | TRBJ2-2 | TRBV2 | once | TGTGCCAGCACAACGGACAGGGGGCGTGGGGAGCTGTTTTTT | CASTTDRGRGELFF
TRBD2 | TRBJ2-7 | TRBV28 | few | TGTGCCAGCATTACTGAAATTTCCCGGGGGGGCAAGGTCCTATACGAGCAGTACTTC | CASITEISRGGKVLYEQYF
TRBD2 | TRBJ2-7 | TRBV4-1 | - | TGCGCCAGCAGCCCCGGGACTAGCGGCACCTACGAGCAGTACTTC | CASSPGTSGTYEQYF
TRBD2 | TRBJ2-1 | TRBV9 | once | TGTGCCAGCAGCGGCGGGCTAGCGGGGCGAACTTCCTACAATGAGCAGTTCTTC | CASSGGLAGRTSYNEQFF
- | TRBJ1-4 | TRBV2 | - | TGTGCCAGCATACGGGGACTATTAAATGAAAAACTGTTTTTT | CASIRGLLNEKLFF
- | TRBJ2-2 | TRBV7-2 | few | TGTGCCAGCAGCGGAGAGGGTGGGACCGGGGAGCTGTTTTTT | CASSGEGGTGELFF
TRBD1 | TRBJ1-2 | TRBV19 | - | TGTGCCAGTAGTGACAAACCGGGACAGCTCTATGGCTACACCTTC | CASSDKPGQLYGYTF
TRBD1 | TRBJ2-6 | TRBV27 | - | TGTGCCAGCAGTTTATCCACCGGGACAGTAATCTCTGGGGCCAACGTCCTGACTTTC | CASSLSTGTVISGANVLTF
- | TRBJ1-1 | TRBV29-1 | - | TGCAGCGTTGTAAGACAGCTGAACACTGAAGCTTTCTTT | CSVVRQLNTEAFF
TRBD2 | TRBJ2-3 | TRBV29-1 | - | TGCAGCCCTGGGACCCCGTGGGGACTAGCGGGGTTCACGCAGTATTTT | CSPGTPWGLAGFTQYF
TRBD1 | TRBJ1-1 | TRBV19 | - | TGTGCCAGTAGTATCGTACAGGGGTTCTTGAACACTGAAGCTTTCTTT | CASSIVQGFLNTEAFF
TRBD2 | TRBJ2-1 | TRBV4-3 | - | TGCGCCAGCAGCCAAGGGACTAGCGGATACAATGAGCAGTTCTTC | CASSQGTSGYNEQFF
TRBD1 | TRBJ2-7 | TRBV29-1 | few | TGCAGCGCCAAGGACAGGGGGGGAACCTACGAGCAGTACTTC | CSAKDRGGTYEQYF
TRBD1 | TRBJ1-1 | TRBV5-6 | - | TGTGCCAGCAGCTTGGGACAGGGTAATAGGGGAAGTATGAACACTGAAGCTTTCTTT | CASSLGQGNRGSMNTEAFF
TRBD2 | TRBJ2-2 | TRBV5-1 | - | TGCGCCAGCCGGGGGGGGGCCATCAACACCGGGGAGCTGTTTTTT | CASRGGAINTGELFF
- | TRBJ1-4 | TRBV9 | once | TGTGCCAGCAGCCTAACCTCAACTAATGAAAAACTGTTTTTT | CASSLTSTNEKLFF